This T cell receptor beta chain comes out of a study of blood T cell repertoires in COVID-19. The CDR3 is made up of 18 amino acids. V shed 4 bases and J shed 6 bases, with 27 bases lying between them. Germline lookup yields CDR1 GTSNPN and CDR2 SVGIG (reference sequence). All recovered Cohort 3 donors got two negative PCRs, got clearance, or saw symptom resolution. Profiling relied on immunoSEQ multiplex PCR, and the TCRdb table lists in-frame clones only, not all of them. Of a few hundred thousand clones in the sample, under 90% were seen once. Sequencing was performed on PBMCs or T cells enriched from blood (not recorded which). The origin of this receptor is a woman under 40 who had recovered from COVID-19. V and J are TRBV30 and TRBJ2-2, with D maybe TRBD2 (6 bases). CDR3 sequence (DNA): TGTGCCTGGATGATTAGGCGGGGAACTTCGAAGAGGGCCGGGGAGCTGTTTTTT. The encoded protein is CAWMIRRGTSKRAGELFF.